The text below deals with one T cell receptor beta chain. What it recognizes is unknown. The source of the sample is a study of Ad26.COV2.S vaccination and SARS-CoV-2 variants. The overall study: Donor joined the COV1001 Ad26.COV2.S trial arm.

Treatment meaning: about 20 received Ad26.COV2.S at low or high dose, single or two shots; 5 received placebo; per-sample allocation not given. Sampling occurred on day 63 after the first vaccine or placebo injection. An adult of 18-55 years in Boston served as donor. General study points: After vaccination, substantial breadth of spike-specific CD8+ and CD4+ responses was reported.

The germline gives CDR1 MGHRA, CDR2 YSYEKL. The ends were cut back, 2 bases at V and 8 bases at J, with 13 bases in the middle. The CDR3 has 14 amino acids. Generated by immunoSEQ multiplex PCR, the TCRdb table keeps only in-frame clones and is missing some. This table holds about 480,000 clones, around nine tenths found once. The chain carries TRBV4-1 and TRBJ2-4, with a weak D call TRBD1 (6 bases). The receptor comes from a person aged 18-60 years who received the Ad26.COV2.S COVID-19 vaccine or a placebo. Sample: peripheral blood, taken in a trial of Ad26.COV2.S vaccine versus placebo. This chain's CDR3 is CASSQTTGTDIQYF. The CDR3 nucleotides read TGCGCCAGCAGCCAAACAACAGGGACCGACATTCAGTACTTC.